A single sample is the source of the 15 T cell receptor beta chains below, sequenced in a study of blood T cells in healthy people across ages. Then a second PCR, running roughly 6 to 12 cycles, was carried out with a sample-barcoded 5' primer and a J-beta primer mix. MiXCR was run by TCRdb on the 5' RACE reads, yielding one entry per CDR3 protein. The sample shows fewer than 1 million distinct CDR3 sequences, under 45% of them seen only once. The sample taken for sequencing was blood. These receptors all come from a man in his 60s in good health.

About this clonotype itself: Germline and junction disagree at one end, which may indicate a read error. The rearrangement uses TRBV6-2 or TRBV6-3 and TRBJ2-5; D remains unclear. CDR3 length equals 13 residues. Germline values: CDR1 MNHEY, CDR2 SVGEGT. CDR3 in amino acids: CASNYPAWETQYF. The CDR3 nucleotides are TGTGCCAGCAATTACCCCGCGTGGGAGACCCAGTACTTC.

This clonotype was picked up a small number of times. This chain joins TRBV7-2 and TRBJ2-7; D may be TRBD1 (6 bases). The CDR3 loop spans 15 amino acids. The germline V and J ends were trimmed by 2 bases and 2 bases, with 13 bases remaining between them. In germline, CDR1 is SGHTA, CDR2 FQGNSA. CDR3 sequence (DNA): TGTGCCAGCAGCTTAACTACTACAGGGACCTACGAGCAGTACTTC. This gives the protein CASSLTTTGTYEQYF.

This clonotype was observed a few times. CDR3 nucleotides: TGTGCCAGCAGTCCACTCGGGGGCATGAACACTGAAGCTTTCTTT. As protein: CASSPLGGMNTEAFF. The chain is built from TRBV6-5 and TRBJ1-1; possible D gene TRBD1, 6 bases. The CDR3 runs 15 residues. Trimming left V 5 bases short and J 0 bases short, with 13 bases between. Per the germline V gene, CDR1 is MNHEY and CDR2 is SVGAGI.

This clonotype was seen only a few times. This chain links TRBV7-9 with TRBJ1-5; TRBD1 aligns across 9 bases. With 5 bases clipped from V and 6 bases from J, the junction kept 8 bases outside the gene matches. This CDR3 has 15 amino acids. The germline CDR1 and CDR2 sequences are SEHNR and FQNEAQ (reference sequence). The CDR3 region has the DNA TGTGCCAGCAGCCAGGGACAGGGAAATGTTCAGCCCCAGCATTTT. It codes for CASSQGQGNVQPQHF.

The chain is built from TRBV15 and TRBJ2-7; 7 bases match TRBD1. Germline V gene lookup returns CDR1 LNHNV and CDR2 YYDKDF (reference sequence). The CDR3 spans 14 residues. The J segment lost 3 bases and the V segment lost 0 bases, leaving 2 bases of the junction unmatched. The CDR3, as DNA: TGTGCCACCAGCAGAGACCGGGACAGCTACGAGCAGTACTTC. Its translation is CATSRDRDSYEQYF.

The V and J genes are TRBV5-1 and TRBJ2-7; unclear D gene. The end of the DNA fits TRBJ2-5 better, so the J call may be wrong. The CDR3 loop spans 14 amino acids. The germline gives CDR1 SGHRS, CDR2 YFSETQ. The CDR3 DNA reads TGCGCCAGCAGCCAAACCACAATCAAAGAGACCCAGTACTTC. Protein: CASSQTTIKETQYF.

V gene TRBV29-1 combines with J gene TRBJ1-2; D uncertain. The V end was cut by 4 bases, the J end by 1 base, with 13 bases between. CDR1 and CDR2 (germline): SQVTM, ANQGSEA. The CDR3 sequence is 14 residues long. For the CDR3, the DNA is TGCAGCGTTGGTGGGCTCCTGCATAACTATGGCTACACCTTC. Its translation is CSVGGLLHNYGYTF.

This chain joins TRBV3-1 and TRBJ2-2; D is unclear. The CDR3 runs 14 residues. Between the trimmed V and J ends, which lost 1 base and 5 bases, there was a span of 8 bases. The germline V gene has CDR1 LGHDT and CDR2 YNNKEL (reference sequence). The CDR3 loop is CASSQGRRTGELFF. The DNA for the CDR3 is TGTGCCAGCAGCCAAGGAAGGAGAACCGGGGAGCTGTTTTTT.

This clonotype was seen only once. V is TRBV2 and J is TRBJ2-1, with 7 positions matching TRBD2. This CDR3 is 15 amino acids long. Germline lookup yields CDR1 SNHLY and CDR2 FYNNEI. With 4 bases clipped from V and 6 bases from J, the junction kept 9 bases outside the gene matches. The DNA of the CDR3 is TGTGCCAGCAGTGCGAACGGGGGGTCCCGCAATGAGCAGTTCTTC. This codes for CASSANGGSRNEQFF.

There are many counts of this clonotype. This chain links TRBV7-2 with TRBJ2-7; TRBD2 agrees at 11 bases. Germline V CDR1 and CDR2: SGHTA, FQGNSA. V was pared by 2 bases and J by 5 bases, with 8 bases of the junction left unmatched. The CDR3 spans 16 residues. CDR3 DNA sequence: TGTGCCAGCAGCTTAACAGCTAGCGGGGGGTCCCACGAGCAGTACTTC. This encodes CASSLTASGGSHEQYF. Looking up the rest from reference TRBV7-2 and TRBJ2-7 gives the full variable domain: GAGVSQSPSNKVTEKGKDVELRCDPISGHTALYWYRQSLGQGLEFLIYFQGNSAPDKSGLPSDRFSAERTGGSVSTLTIQRTQQEDSAVYLCASSLTASGGSHEQYFGPGTRLTVT.

This rearrangement joins TRBV6-2 or TRBV6-3 to TRBJ1-1; D gene unclear. The CDR3 has 13 amino acids. Per germline, CDR1 MNHEY and CDR2 SVGEGT. With 5 bases removed from V and 8 bases from J, the gap between germline ends came to 15 bases. The CDR3 here is CASSTGPVGEAFF. The CDR3, as DNA: TGTGCCAGCAGTACTGGCCCGGTCGGGGAAGCTTTCTTT.

The V call is TRBV5-1, the J call TRBJ2-5; possibly TRBD1 for D (5 bases). Trimming left V 1 base short and J 4 bases short, with 8 bases between. There are 13 residues in the CDR3. Germline CDR1 reads SGHRS; CDR2 reads YFSETQ. The CDR3 region has the DNA TGCGCCAGCAGCTTGATGGGGCGAGAGACCCAGTACTTC. Protein: CASSLMGRETQYF.

This sequence joins TRBV20-1 and TRBJ2-5; 10 bases are a match to TRBD2. Germline V gene sequence: CDR1 DFQATT, CDR2 SNEGSKA (reference sequence). The junction had 9 bases not matched to a gene; V was cut back by 4 bases and J by 4 bases. CDR3 length: 15 residues. The CDR3 nucleotides read TGCAGTGCTAATTTGCTAGCGGGAGCGCGAGAGACCCAGTACTTC. It codes for CSANLLAGARETQYF.

The chain joins TRBV14 to TRBJ2-1; no reliable D call. CDR1 is SGHDN, CDR2 FVKESK, per germline. Trimming shortened V by 2 bases and J by 8 bases, and 10 bases separated the two germline ends. This CDR3 has 13 amino acids. Here the CDR3 reads CASSQQSGDEQFF. The CDR3 nucleotides read TGTGCCAGCAGCCAACAAAGTGGAGATGAGCAGTTCTTC.

J is TRBJ2-4 and V is TRBV10-3, with D tentatively TRBD2 (5 bases). The V end was cut by 5 bases, the J end by 13 bases, with 21 bases between. Germline-derived CDR1 and CDR2 are ENHRY and SYGVKD. The CDR3 covers 14 residues. DNA for the CDR3: TGTGCCATCAGTAATCGGGGTTTATACAATGAGCAGTACTTC. It encodes CAISNRGLYNEQYF.